Listed here are 15 T cell receptor beta chains from one sample, sequenced in a study of T cells after yellow fever vaccination. TCRdb called the 5' RACE reads again in MiXCR, with one record for every CDR3 protein. The sample has 95,000 to 100,000 distinct CDR3 sequences, around 5.8% seen once; the top ten hold about 38%. This specimen consisted of CD8+ T cells sorted from PBMCs, obtained 10 days after the yellow fever booster vaccination. These receptors all come from a young man who received the YFV17D yellow fever vaccine.

The table lists this clonotype with a few counts. V gene TRBV14 combines with J gene TRBJ2-7, with 12 bases lining up with TRBD2. Trimming cost V 1 base and J 0 bases; bases outside gene matches: 10. From germline, CDR1 is SGHDN and CDR2 FVKESK. The CDR3 spans 19 residues. The CDR3 here is CASSQGPTSGGQSSYEQYV. Here the CDR3 DNA reads TGTGCCAGCAGCCAAGGACCGACTAGCGGGGGCCAGAGCTCCTACGAGCAGTACGTC.

This clonotype was counted many times. The V call is TRBV11-2, the J call TRBJ2-1; D possibly corresponds to TRBD1 (6 bases). V was clipped by 2 bases and J by 7 bases, with 15 bases between them. This CDR3 is 15 amino acids long. Germline-derived CDR1 and CDR2 are SGHAT and FQNNGV. The DNA for the CDR3 is TGTGCCAGCAGCTTAAGTGCGACAGGAAGAAATGAGCAGTTCTTC. Translating it yields CASSLSATGRNEQFF.

This chain joins TRBV19 and TRBJ2-3, with D hard to call. V was trimmed by 6 bases and J by 2 bases, leaving 12 bases between them. The CDR3 is made up of 14 amino acids. Germline loops: CDR1 LNHDA, CDR2 SQIVND (reference sequence). Here the CDR3 reads CASSIQRNTDTQYF. CDR3 bases: TGTGCCAGTAGCATTCAGAGAAACACAGATACGCAGTATTTT.

CDR3 region: CASSLSSLETQYF. The CDR3 nucleotides are TGTGCCAGCAGTTTATCGAGCCTAGAGACCCAGTACTTC. The chain couples TRBV12-3 or TRBV12-4 to TRBJ2-5; unclear D gene. The CDR3 loop spans 13 amino acids. Trimming shortened V by 2 bases and J by 4 bases, and 8 bases separated the two germline ends.

The chain combines TRBV6-4 with TRBJ2-5; possible D gene TRBD1, 5 bases. With 5 bases removed from V and 0 bases from J, the gap between germline ends came to 7 bases. Germline CDR1 is MRHNA and CDR2 is SNTAGT. The CDR3 has 13 amino acids. As DNA, the CDR3 is TGTGCCAGCAGTCCGACAGACCAAGAGACCCAGTACTTC. This codes for CASSPTDQETQYF.

This rearrangement joins TRBV12-3 or TRBV12-4 to TRBJ2-3; D gene ambiguous. V was clipped by 4 bases and J by 2 bases, with 10 bases between them. This CDR3 is 14 amino acids long. Written as DNA, the CDR3 is TGTGCCAGCAGTTCGGAGAAGATCACAGATACGCAGTATTTT. It is translated as CASSSEKITDTQYF.

In its sample, this clonotype was seen many times. The chain is built from TRBV6-5 and TRBJ2-1, with unresolved D. CDR1 MNHEY and CDR2 SVGAGI come from the germline V gene. The length of the CDR3 is 12 residues. V shed 4 bases and J shed 6 bases, with 7 bases lying between them. The CDR3: CASSLVGNEQFF. The CDR3 nucleotides are TGTGCCAGCAGTTTGGTGGGCAATGAGCAGTTCTTC.

A few counts support this clonotype. This chain uses TRBV6-2 or TRBV6-3 with TRBJ2-3, with a tentative D call TRBD1 (6 bases). Trimming removed 11 bases from V and 6 bases from J, with 15 bases in between. This CDR3 contains 12 residues. Germline CDR1 MNHEY, CDR2 SVGEGT. The CDR3 nucleotides are TGTGCCCTTAGTGGGGGCGGGGATACGCAGTATTTT. Protein: CALSGGGDTQYF.

This clonotype was detected a few times. CDR3 DNA sequence: TGCAGTGCTAACCATCTAGCGGGGGGGCAAGAGACCCAGTACTTC. Its protein product is CSANHLAGGQETQYF. The rearrangement uses TRBV20-1 and TRBJ2-5; 12 nucleotides line up with TRBD2. Trimming removed 4 bases from V and 2 bases from J; junction bases left unmatched: 5. Looked up from germline, CDR1 is DFQATT and CDR2 is SNEGSKA (reference sequence). The CDR3 sequence is 15 residues long.

This clonotype has only a few counts. The V gene is TRBV18, the J gene TRBJ2-5; maybe TRBD2 (6 bases). CDR1 and CDR2 from the germline V gene are KGHSH and LQKENI. The CDR3 has 15 residues. V lost 2 bases, J lost 0 bases, and 10 bases lay in between. Here the CDR3 reads CASSPSRGHQETQYF. The CDR3 nucleotides read TGTGCCAGCTCACCATCGCGGGGACACCAAGAGACCCAGTACTTC.

This clonotype appeared many times. The CDR3: CASSALWGQTVNTEAFF. Here the CDR3 DNA reads TGTGCCAGCAGCGCCTTATGGGGACAGACCGTAAACACTGAAGCTTTCTTT. The chain is built from TRBV7-9 and TRBJ1-1; 7 positions agree with TRBD1. This CDR3 is 17 amino acids long. CDR1 and CDR2 (germline): SEHNR, FQNEAQ (reference sequence). The V and J ends lost 5 bases and 2 bases, in that order; junction bases with no gene match: 14.

The chain links TRBV4-1 to TRBJ2-1; D is undetermined. This CDR3 comprises 13 residues. With 0 bases removed from V and 8 bases from J, the gap between germline ends came to 8 bases. Germline lookup yields CDR1 MGHRA and CDR2 YSYEKL. CDR3 sequence (DNA): TGCGCCAGCAGCCAAGAGAGGCGCGATGAGCAGTTCTTC. Translated: CASSQERRDEQFF.

A few counts support this clonotype. The rearrangement links TRBV6-5 to TRBJ2-2; 8 nucleotides agree with TRBD2. The V gene's germline CDR1 is MNHEY and CDR2 SVGAGI. CDR3 size: 16 residues. The V segment lost 2 bases and the J segment 0 bases; nucleotides outside the gene matches: 2. The CDR3 DNA reads as TGTGCCAGCAGTTACACAGCGGGGGCGAACACCGGGGAGCTGTTTTTT. Encoded protein: CASSYTAGANTGELFF.

This clonotype was seen only a few times. The genes are TRBV5-7 and TRBJ1-5; D possibly corresponds to TRBD1 (6 bases). TRBV5-7 is an ORF, and what it does is uncertain. This CDR3 has 13 residues. V was cut by 4 bases and J by 7 bases, with 12 bases left in between. The CDR3 region has the DNA TGTGCCAGCAGCATCAGGGGATACCAGCCCCAGCATTTT. Protein sequence: CASSIRGYQPQHF.

Ten or more counts support this clonotype. V gene TRBV25-1 combines with J gene TRBJ1-1; D unclear. The germline V gene has CDR1 MGHDK and CDR2 SYGVNS. V was shortened by 6 bases and J by 3 bases, with 8 bases between the two germline ends. The CDR3 runs to 12 residues. CDR3 in amino acids: CASRWGYTEAFF. The CDR3 DNA sequence: TGTGCCAGCAGGTGGGGATACACTGAAGCTTTCTTT.